These T cell receptor beta chains were read from a single sample in a study of cytomegalovirus exposure and HLA in healthy donors. Produced via immunoSEQ multiplex PCR; TCRdb's table is partial and in-frame only. Of some 200,000 clones listed, roughly 80% are singletons. Source material: PBMCs. The source is a girl aged 10 to 17 in good health and CMV-seronegative. Each CDR3 is given with its conserved first and last residue. Each record gives: V gene, J gene, D gene, clone size, CDR3 DNA, CDR3 protein. D genes are given only for firm matches. Expanded clones get a size class; other rows say once, few or many, or leave the size out.

V gene: TRBV9; J gene: TRBJ2-7; D gene: NA; clone size: NA; CDR3 DNA: TGTGCCAGCAGCGTAGCGGTCGATTCGGGCGAGCAGTACTTC; CDR3 protein: CASSVAVDSGEQYF
V gene: TRBV19; J gene: TRBJ1-5; D gene: TRBD1; clone size: NA; CDR3 DNA: TGTGCCAGTAGTATACCCGGGACAGGGTCTCGGATGGGCAATCAGCCCCAGCATTTT; CDR3 protein: CASSIPGTGSRMGNQPQHF
V gene: TRBV5-1; J gene: TRBJ1-4; D gene: TRBD1; clone size: NA; CDR3 DNA: TGCGCCAGCAGCTTGGAAGGGACAGGGTCCGAAAAACTGTTTTTT; CDR3 protein: CASSLEGTGSEKLFF
V gene: TRBV7-2; J gene: TRBJ1-2; D gene: NA; clone size: few; CDR3 DNA: TGTGCCAGCAGCTTATCGGTATCCTACACCTTC; CDR3 protein: CASSLSVSYTF
V gene: TRBV28; J gene: TRBJ1-1; D gene: NA; clone size: NA; CDR3 DNA: TGTGCCAGCAGTGCACGGGGGGGCGCGAACACTGAAGCTTTCTTT; CDR3 protein: CASSARGGANTEAFF
V gene: TRBV27; J gene: TRBJ2-3; D gene: NA; clone size: NA; CDR3 DNA: TGTGCCAGTCGCTTCGGTTATACGCAGTATTTT; CDR3 protein: CASRFGYTQYF
V gene: TRBV5-1; J gene: TRBJ2-1; D gene: NA; clone size: NA; CDR3 DNA: TGCGCCAGCAGCTCAGACCTAGGAGGGCCAATGAGTGTTGAGCAGTTCTTC; CDR3 protein: CASSSDLGGPMSVEQFF
V gene: TRBV27; J gene: TRBJ2-5; D gene: TRBD2; clone size: NA; CDR3 DNA: TGTGCCAGCAGTCCTAGCGGGAGTCGAGAGACCCAGTACTTC; CDR3 protein: CASSPSGSRETQYF
V gene: TRBV6-5; J gene: TRBJ1-3; D gene: NA; clone size: few; CDR3 DNA: TGTGCCAGCAGCTGGCGGGGGTCCTCTGGAAACACCATATATTTT; CDR3 protein: CASSWRGSSGNTIYF
V gene: TRBV12-1; J gene: TRBJ2-2; D gene: NA; clone size: NA; CDR3 DNA: TGTGCCAGCAGCCCCAGGCCGGTCGGGGAGCTGTTTTTT; CDR3 protein: CASSPRPVGELFF
V gene: TRBV7-2; J gene: TRBJ1-1; D gene: TRBD1; clone size: NA; CDR3 DNA: TGTGCCAGCAGCTTAGAACAGGGGGTAAACACTGAAGCTTTCTTT; CDR3 protein: CASSLEQGVNTEAFF
V gene: TRBV30; J gene: TRBJ1-3; D gene: TRBD1; clone size: NA; CDR3 DNA: TGTGCCTGGAGCGGGACAGGTCCAGCCGGTTACACCATATATTTT; CDR3 protein: CAWSGTGPAGYTIYF
V gene: TRBV19; J gene: TRBJ1-4; D gene: TRBD1; clone size: NA; CDR3 DNA: TGTGCCAGTAGTATCCGGACAGGGGGAAAACTGTTTTTT; CDR3 protein: CASSIRTGGKLFF
V gene: TRBV9; J gene: TRBJ1-1; D gene: TRBD1; clone size: NA; CDR3 DNA: TGTGCCAGCAGCCCACCCGGGACAGGAACAAAGGCTGAAGCTTTCTTT; CDR3 protein: CASSPPGTGTKAEAFF
V gene: TRBV19; J gene: TRBJ2-7; D gene: NA; clone size: NA; CDR3 DNA: TGTGCCAGTAGTATAACGACATCCATAAACTACGAGCAGTACTTC; CDR3 protein: CASSITTSINYEQYF
V gene: TRBV27; J gene: TRBJ2-7; D gene: NA; clone size: NA; CDR3 DNA: TGTGCCAGCAGTACAAGGGACAAACACCCCTACGAGCAGTACTTC; CDR3 protein: CASSTRDKHPYEQYF
V gene: TRBV5-6; J gene: TRBJ2-1; D gene: TRBD2; clone size: NA; CDR3 DNA: TGTGCCAGCAGCTTCGGCCTAGCGGGGATTTACAATGAGCAGTTCTTC; CDR3 protein: CASSFGLAGIYNEQFF
V gene: TRBV5-1; J gene: TRBJ2-5; D gene: TRBD1; clone size: NA; CDR3 DNA: TGCGCCAGCAGCTCGACAGGGGTCCAGACCCAGTACTTC; CDR3 protein: CASSSTGVQTQYF
V gene: TRBV7-7; J gene: TRBJ2-5; D gene: TRBD1; clone size: NA; CDR3 DNA: TGTGCCAGCAGCTTAGGGACAGGGGGAGAGGAGACCCAGTACTTC; CDR3 protein: CASSLGTGGEETQYF
V gene: TRBV9; J gene: TRBJ2-1; D gene: TRBD2; clone size: NA; CDR3 DNA: TGTGCCAGCAGCGTTCTAGCGGGGGGGCCTAGGTCCTACAATGAGCAGTTCTTC; CDR3 protein: CASSVLAGGPRSYNEQFF
V gene: TRBV30; J gene: TRBJ1-2; D gene: NA; clone size: NA; CDR3 DNA: TGTGCCTGTGATATGGGGGCCGCTGGGGGGGATGGCTACACCTTC; CDR3 protein: CACDMGAAGGDGYTF
V gene: TRBV6-8; J gene: TRBJ1-3; D gene: NA; clone size: few; CDR3 DNA: TGTGCCAGCAGTTACTCAGGGACGGACTACTCTGGAAACACCATATATTTT; CDR3 protein: CASSYSGTDYSGNTIYF
V gene: TRBV28; J gene: TRBJ2-4; D gene: NA; clone size: NA; CDR3 DNA: TGTGCCAGCAGTGTACTAGCTTCGAAAAACATTCAGTACTTC; CDR3 protein: CASSVLASKNIQYF
V gene: TRBV19; J gene: TRBJ1-5; D gene: TRBD1; clone size: NA; CDR3 DNA: TGTGCCAGTAGTATACGACAGGGGGCCCAGCATTTT; CDR3 protein: CASSIRQGAQHF
V gene: TRBV28; J gene: TRBJ1-5; D gene: NA; clone size: NA; CDR3 DNA: TGTGCCAGCATCCCCAACAGAAATCAGCCCCAGCATTTT; CDR3 protein: CASIPNRNQPQHF
V gene: TRBV15; J gene: TRBJ1-4; D gene: TRBD1; clone size: NA; CDR3 DNA: TGTGCCACCAGCAGATACGACAGGGGGCGTGAAAAACTGTTTTTT; CDR3 protein: CATSRYDRGREKLFF
V gene: TRBV6-1; J gene: TRBJ2-7; D gene: NA; clone size: NA; CDR3 DNA: TGTGCCAGCAGTTCCCCAGTCGAGCAGTACTTC; CDR3 protein: CASSSPVEQYF
V gene: TRBV5-4; J gene: TRBJ2-7; D gene: NA; clone size: NA; CDR3 DNA: TGTGCCAGCAGGACCTCAGGGGTGGTGGCCGAGCAGTACTTC; CDR3 protein: CASRTSGVVAEQYF
V gene: TRBV5-5; J gene: TRBJ1-6; D gene: NA; clone size: NA; CDR3 DNA: TGTGCCAGCAACCCGGGACACAGGGTAGGCTCACCCCTCCACTTT; CDR3 protein: CASNPGHRVGSPLHF
V gene: TRBV28; J gene: TRBJ2-2; D gene: NA; clone size: NA; CDR3 DNA: TGTGCCAGCAGCCTCACAGGGCCCTCGAACACCGGGGAGCTGTTTTTT; CDR3 protein: CASSLTGPSNTGELFF
V gene: TRBV7-9; J gene: TRBJ1-3; D gene: TRBD1; clone size: NA; CDR3 DNA: TGTGCCAGCAGCTCCCGGGACAGGTTGAGTGGAAACACCATATATTTT; CDR3 protein: CASSSRDRLSGNTIYF
V gene: TRBV5-6; J gene: TRBJ2-7; D gene: NA; clone size: NA; CDR3 DNA: TGTGCCAGCAGCCAGGAGGCAGGGGAAGAATACGAGCAGTACTTC; CDR3 protein: CASSQEAGEEYEQYF
V gene: TRBV5-6; J gene: TRBJ2-5; D gene: TRBD2; clone size: NA; CDR3 DNA: TGTGCCAGCAGCGGCCTCTGGGTAGCGGGAGAACAAGAGACCCAGTACTTC; CDR3 protein: CASSGLWVAGEQETQYF
V gene: TRBV27; J gene: TRBJ1-5; D gene: TRBD1; clone size: NA; CDR3 DNA: TGTGCCAGCAGTTCCACGGGGACAGGGCGGAAAAATCAGCCCCAGCATTTT; CDR3 protein: CASSSTGTGRKNQPQHF
V gene: TRBV7-2; J gene: TRBJ2-5; D gene: NA; clone size: NA; CDR3 DNA: TGTGCCAGCAGCTTATTTGGAGGTCAAGAGACCCAGTACTTC; CDR3 protein: CASSLFGGQETQYF
V gene: TRBV6-1; J gene: TRBJ2-7; D gene: TRBD1; clone size: NA; CDR3 DNA: TGTGCCAGCAGTGTGGCCAGGGGGCTCTACGAGCAGTACTTC; CDR3 protein: CASSVARGLYEQYF
V gene: TRBV6-5; J gene: TRBJ2-1; D gene: TRBD2; clone size: NA; CDR3 DNA: TGTGCCAGCCGCACGGGACTAGCGGAATTCAATGAGCAGTTCTTC; CDR3 protein: CASRTGLAEFNEQFF
V gene: TRBV28; J gene: TRBJ1-5; D gene: TRBD1; clone size: NA; CDR3 DNA: TGTGCCAGCACATTTTCGGACAGGCAAAATCAGCCCCAGCATTTT; CDR3 protein: CASTFSDRQNQPQHF
V gene: TRBV7-2; J gene: TRBJ1-1; D gene: NA; clone size: NA; CDR3 DNA: TGTGCCAGCAGCCGCCAACTTAATGCAGGACATTTGAACACTGAAGCTTTCTTT; CDR3 protein: CASSRQLNAGHLNTEAFF